These 18 T cell receptor beta chains were all obtained from the same sample, sequenced in a study of regulatory T cells in long-lasting Graves disease. Libraries of TCR beta came from iRepertoire HTBI primers plus Arm-PCR of CDR3 regions. TCRdb reanalysed the multiplex PCR reads using MiXCR and keeps one entry per CDR3 protein. The sample contains about 470,000 distinct CDR3 sequences, less than 25% of which appear only once. Time point noted: persistent/refractory GD, antithyroid drugs over 5 years with positive TRAb. After RNA was extracted from PBMCs, the TCR library was made from it. Specimen: peripheral blood mononuclear cells (PBMCs), collected when the disease was refractory, from a patient treated with antithyroid drugs. The receptors stem from a female donor with Graves disease.

The count of this clonotype is one. The CDR3 here is CATTYGWGNSNQPQHF. The CDR3 DNA is TGTGCCACCACATACGGTTGGGGGAATAGCAATCAGCCCCAGCATTTT. The chain has TRBV19 and TRBJ1-5; D might be TRBD1 (5 bases). Germline CDR1 reads LNHDA; CDR2 reads SQIVND (reference sequence). CDR3 length: 16 residues. Trimming cost V 10 bases and J 0 bases, with 19 bases left between them.

This clonotype was observed a few times. The CDR3 bases are TGTGCCTTCAGGGGGCGGGTGAACACTGAAGCTTTCTTT. Encoded protein: CAFRGRVNTEAFF. J is TRBJ1-1 and V is TRBV30; TRBD1 aligns across 8 bases. Germline CDR1 reads GTSNPN; CDR2 reads SVGIG (reference sequence). The CDR3 is made up of 13 amino acids. J gave up 0 bases and V 7 bases, and 4 bases lay outside the gene matches.

There are a few counts of this clonotype. The rearrangement uses TRBV28 and TRBJ1-6; 7 bases line up with TRBD1. With V trimmed by 7 bases and J by 1 base, 7 bases remained unmatched. The CDR3 loop spans 16 amino acids. Germline V gene lookup returns CDR1 MDHEN and CDR2 SYDVKM. The CDR3 DNA reads TGTGCCAGCACCCAGGGACAGACTTCCTATAATTCACCCCTCCACTTT. Amino acid sequence: CASTQGQTSYNSPLHF. The entire variable domain, with the rest obtained from reference TRBV28 and TRBJ1-6, is as follows: DVKVTQSSRYLVKRTGEKVFLECVQDMDHENMFWYRQDPGLGLRLIYFSYDVKMKEKGDIPEGYSVSREKKERFSLILESASTNQTSMYLCASTQGQTSYNSPLHFGNGTRLTVT.

This clonotype has just a few counts. The chain couples TRBV5-6 to TRBJ2-5, with D perhaps assigned TRBD1 or TRBD2 (7 bases each). The V gene's germline CDR1 is SGHDT and CDR2 YYEEEE. CDR3 length: 15 residues. Trimming pared 4 bases from V and 1 base from J, leaving 14 bases between. CDR3 sequence reads: CASSQGGGLQETQYF. In nucleotides, the CDR3 is TGTGCCAGCAGCCAGGGGGGGGGGCTCCAAGAGACCCAGTACTTC.

V and J are TRBV4-1 and TRBJ2-5; D may match TRBD1 or TRBD2 (5 bases each). The CDR3 loop spans 14 amino acids. V dropped 1 base and J dropped 2 bases, with 8 bases sitting between them. Germline CDR1 is MGHRA and CDR2 is YSYEKL. The CDR3 protein is CASSQVGRQETQYF. The CDR3 DNA reads TGCGCCAGCAGCCAAGTGGGACGGCAAGAGACCCAGTACTTC.

The V call is TRBV29-1, the J call TRBJ2-1, with a tentative D call TRBD2 (6 bases). V lost 3 bases, J lost 4 bases, and 16 bases lay in between. This CDR3 is built from 15 residues. CDR1 and CDR2 (germline): SQVTM, ANQGSEA. The CDR3 DNA sequence: TGCAGCGTTGAGGGCGAGGAGGGTCAATACAATGAGCAGTTCTTC. This codes for CSVEGEEGQYNEQFF.

There are many counts of this clonotype. The CDR3 is CASSAHGTGLTYEQYF. As DNA, the CDR3 is TGTGCCAGCAGCGCTCACGGGACAGGGTTGACCTACGAGCAGTACTTC. The chain uses TRBV9 and TRBJ2-7; TRBD1 matches at 9 bases. CDR3 length: 16 residues. CDR1 is SGDLS and CDR2 is YYNGEE in the germline V gene. The J segment lost 2 bases and the V segment lost 3 bases, leaving 9 bases of the junction unmatched.

This clonotype was seen ten or more times. This chain joins TRBV6-1 and TRBJ2-5, with a possible D match to TRBD2 (5 bases). The CDR3 totals 13 residues. Trimming shortened V by 11 bases and J by 2 bases, and 15 bases separated the two germline ends. CDR1 is MNHNS, CDR2 SASEGT, per germline. The CDR3 nucleotides are TGTGCCGCCCGACAAGCGGCACAAGAGACCCAGTACTTC. Protein sequence: CAARQAAQETQYF.

The rearrangement joins TRBV24-1 to TRBJ2-2; TRBD1 might be the D (5 bases). Germline loops: CDR1 KGHDR, CDR2 SFDVKD. V shed 5 bases and J shed 2 bases, with 11 bases lying between them. CDR3 length equals 15 residues. The CDR3 reads CATSGLTGNTGELFF. The CDR3, as DNA: TGTGCCACCAGTGGCTTAACAGGAAACACCGGGGAGCTGTTTTTT.

This clonotype has a count of ten or more. The gene calls are TRBV7-3 and TRBJ2-7; maybe TRBD1 (5 bases). CDR1 is SGHTA and CDR2 is FQGTGA in the germline V gene. The V gene lost 1 base and the J gene lost 3 bases, with 10 bases spanning the gap. CDR3 length equals 14 residues. The CDR3 coding sequence is TGTGCCAGCAGCTTAAGCCCAGGGAACTACGAGCAGTACTTC. Translated, it gives CASSLSPGNYEQYF.

This CDR3 is CSVERAGELFF. The CDR3 region has the DNA TGCAGCGTTGAACGGGCCGGGGAGCTGTTTTTT. V is TRBV29-1 and J is TRBJ2-2, with D unclear. CDR3 length: 11 amino acids. Germline CDR1 SQVTM, CDR2 ANQGSEA. Trimming left V 2 bases short and J 6 bases short, with 4 bases between.

This clonotype was counted at least ten times. This chain joins TRBV7-6 and TRBJ1-1; D uncertain. The germline CDR1 and CDR2 sequences are SGHVS and FNYEAQ. The CDR3 sequence is 13 residues long. Trimming cost V 2 bases and J 6 bases, with 10 bases left between them. CDR3 region: CASSLYDGSEAFF. The DNA for the CDR3 is TGTGCCAGCAGCTTATACGATGGATCTGAAGCTTTCTTT.

This clonotype has more than one count but fewer than ten. The genes are TRBV24-1 and TRBJ1-1, with no clear D. The CDR3 covers 13 residues. Per the germline V gene, CDR1 is KGHDR and CDR2 is SFDVKD. V was trimmed by 6 bases and J by 4 bases, leaving 11 bases between them. The CDR3: CATSPRFGTEAFF. The CDR3 coding sequence is TGTGCCACCAGTCCGCGGTTCGGCACTGAAGCTTTCTTT.

The chain couples TRBV6-2 or TRBV6-3 to TRBJ1-5; D possibly corresponds to TRBD1 (5 bases). Trimming left V 8 bases short and J 2 bases short, with 19 bases between. This CDR3 spans 16 amino acids. Looked up from germline, CDR1 is MNHEY and CDR2 is SVGEGT. The CDR3 coding sequence is TGTGCCAGCCGCAAAAGCGGGCAGGGCGGCAATCAGCCCCAGCATTTT. It is translated as CASRKSGQGGNQPQHF.

This clonotype was counted ten times or more. The chain has TRBV6-1 and TRBJ1-1, with TRBD1 matching over 9 bases. Germline CDR1 is MNHNS and CDR2 is SASEGT. V dropped 6 bases and J dropped 1; count of bases not matched to a gene: 3. The CDR3 has 14 amino acids. The CDR3 reads CASSRTGENTEAFF. The CDR3, as DNA: TGTGCCAGCAGCCGGACAGGGGAGAACACTGAAGCTTTCTTT.

A few counts support this clonotype. V usage is TRBV20-1 and J usage is TRBJ2-1; D call uncertain. V dropped 3 bases and J dropped 8 bases, with 11 bases sitting between them. The CDR3 spans 12 residues. Germline V CDR1 and CDR2: DFQATT, SNEGSKA (reference sequence). As DNA, the CDR3 is TGCAGTGCTAGCCCCTCTTGGGATGAGCAGTTCTTC. Translating gives CSASPSWDEQFF.

The sample holds a few counts of this clonotype. The rearrangement uses TRBV5-6 and TRBJ1-2; 8 positions match TRBD1. V trimming: 0 bases; J trimming: 8 bases; junction bases outside the gene matches: 9. Per the germline V gene, CDR1 is SGHDT and CDR2 is YYEEEE. This CDR3 has 15 amino acids. The CDR3 region is CASSLVIQGARGYTF. In DNA form, the CDR3 reads TGTGCCAGCAGCTTGGTGATTCAGGGGGCGCGGGGCTACACCTTC.

This clonotype was seen repeatedly, ten times or more. The chain has TRBV20-1 and TRBJ2-7; unclear D gene. V lost 6 bases, J lost 3 bases, and 9 bases lay in between. The CDR3 loop spans 11 amino acids. Germline V lookup: CDR1 DFQATT, CDR2 SNEGSKA (reference sequence). CDR3 amino acids: CSADGGYEQYF. The CDR3 DNA reads as TGCAGTGCCGACGGTGGCTACGAGCAGTACTTC.